This T cell receptor (beta chain) was recorded in a study of OX40 agonist ivuxolimab in advanced cancers. With regard to this clone: Its antigen is still unknown.

Study-wide points: What antigens the expanded peripheral T cells recognized was never established. There were, on average, more expanded clones in CD8+ T cells than in CD4+.

TCRdb keeps only in-frame clones here, not all; method: immunoSEQ multiplex PCR. The table shows 45,000 to 55,000 clones, with approximately 88% occurring only once. The clonotype was recovered from an adult with an advanced solid tumor such as melanoma, head and neck, liver or kidney cancer. Sequencing was performed on CD4+ or CD8+ T cells sorted from blood, taken in a trial of the OX40 agonist ivuxolimab.

The CDR3 coding sequence is TGCGCCAGCAGTGATGGGGGACTAGTGGGAGAGCAGTACTTC. This codes for CASSDGGLVGEQYF. The chain joins TRBV10-1 to TRBJ2-7; TRBD2 agrees at 8 bases. Germline V gives CDR1 WNHNN, CDR2 SYGVQD (reference sequence). The junction had 8 bases not matched to a gene; V was cut back by 3 bases and J by 7 bases. CDR3 length equals 14 residues.